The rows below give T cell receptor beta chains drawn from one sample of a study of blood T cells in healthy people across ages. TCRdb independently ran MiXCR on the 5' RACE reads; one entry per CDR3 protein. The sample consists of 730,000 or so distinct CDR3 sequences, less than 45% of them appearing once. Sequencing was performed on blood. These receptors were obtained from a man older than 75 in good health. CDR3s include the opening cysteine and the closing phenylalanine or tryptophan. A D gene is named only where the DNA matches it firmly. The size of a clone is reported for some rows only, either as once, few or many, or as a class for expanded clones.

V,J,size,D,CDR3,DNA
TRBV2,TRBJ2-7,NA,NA,CASRTISVGGEQYF,TGTGCCAGCAGGACGATTAGCGTGGGTGGCGAGCAGTACTTC
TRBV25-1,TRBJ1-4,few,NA,CASSDMGRTNEKLFF,TGTGCCAGCAGTGATATGGGTCGTACTAATGAAAAACTGTTTTTT
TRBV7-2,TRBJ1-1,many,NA,CASSPEGWTEAFF,TGTGCCAGCAGCCCCGAGGGTTGGACTGAAGCTTTCTTT
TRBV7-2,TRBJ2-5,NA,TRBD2,CASRLKIGGGGAVEQYF,TGTGCCAGCAGACTGAAGATTGGGGGCGGGGGGGCCGTTGAGCAGTACTTC
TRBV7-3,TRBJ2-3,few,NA,CASSLVATSTDTQYF,TGTGCCAGCAGCTTAGTGGCAACTAGCACAGATACGCAGTATTTT
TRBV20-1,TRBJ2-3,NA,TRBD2,CSARERRGGTDTQYF,TGCAGTGCTAGAGAGCGGCGGGGGGGCACAGATACGCAGTATTTT
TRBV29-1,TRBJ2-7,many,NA,CSVGGGGEQYF,TGCAGCGTGGGGGGGGGCGGTGAGCAGTACTTC
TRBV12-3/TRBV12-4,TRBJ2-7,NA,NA,CASSVRGRDYEQYF,TGTGCCAGCAGTGTTCGGGGACGTGACTACGAGCAGTACTTC
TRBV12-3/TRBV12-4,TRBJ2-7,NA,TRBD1,CASSLDRGGPHEQYF,TGTGCCAGCAGTTTAGACAGGGGCGGCCCCCACGAGCAGTACTTC
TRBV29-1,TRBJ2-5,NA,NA,CSVDLGETQYF,TGCAGCGTTGACTTAGGGGAGACCCAGTACTTC
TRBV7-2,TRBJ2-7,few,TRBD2,CASSLGGTSQLEQYF,TGTGCCAGCAGCTTAGGCGGGACTAGCCAGTTGGAGCAGTACTTC
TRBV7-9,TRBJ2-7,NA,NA,CASSLTQTGQYF,TGTGCCAGCAGCTTAACCCAGACAGGGCAGTACTTC
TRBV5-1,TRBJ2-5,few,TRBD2,CASSLAEVAGRETQYF,TGCGCCAGCAGCTTGGCCGAGGTAGCGGGAAGGGAGACCCAGTACTTC
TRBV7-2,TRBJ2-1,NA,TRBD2,CASSREGTSVYNEQFF,TGTGCCAGCAGCCGCGAGGGGACTAGCGTTTACAATGAGCAGTTCTTC
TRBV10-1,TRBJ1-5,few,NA,CASSARNNQPQHF,TGCGCCAGCAGTGCACGTAACAATCAGCCCCAGCATTTT
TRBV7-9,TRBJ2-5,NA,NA,CASSLGQSWTLYF,TGTGCCAGCAGCTTAGGACAGAGTTGGACCCTGTACTTC
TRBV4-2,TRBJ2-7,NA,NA,CASSPAGLSSYEQYF,TGTGCCAGCAGCCCAGCGGGCCTAAGCTCCTACGAGCAGTACTTC
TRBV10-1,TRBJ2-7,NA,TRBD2,CASSEGLAGVYEQYF,TGCGCCAGCAGTGAGGGACTAGCGGGAGTCTACGAGCAGTACTTC
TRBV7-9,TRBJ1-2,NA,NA,CASSILKSGAPSVTDGYTF,TGTGCCAGCAGCATTTTAAAATCGGGGGCCCCTTCCGTTACGGATGGCTACACCTTC
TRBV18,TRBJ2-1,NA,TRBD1,CASSPGTGVFYEQFF,TGTGCCAGCTCACCAGGGACAGGAGTGTTCTATGAGCAGTTCTTC
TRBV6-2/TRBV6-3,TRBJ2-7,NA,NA,CASSYSKSEQYF,TGTGCCAGCAGTTACTCGAAGTCGGAGCAGTACTTC
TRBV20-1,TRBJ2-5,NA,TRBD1,CSALDREETQYF,TGCAGTGCTCTGGACAGGGAAGAGACCCAGTACTTC
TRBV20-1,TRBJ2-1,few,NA,CSADKGVYNEQFF,TGCAGTGCAGACAAGGGGGTATACAATGAGCAGTTCTTC
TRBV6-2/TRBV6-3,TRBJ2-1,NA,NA,CASSPQGGRANEQFF,TGTGCCAGCAGTCCCCAGGGGGGGAGGGCCAATGAGCAGTTCTTC
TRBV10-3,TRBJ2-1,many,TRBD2,CAIRGTSGPSYNEQFF,TGTGCCATCAGGGGGACTAGCGGCCCTTCCTACAATGAGCAGTTCTTC
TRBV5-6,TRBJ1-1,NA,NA,CASSLTTLEAFF,TGTGCCAGCAGCTTGACAACACTCGAAGCTTTCTTT
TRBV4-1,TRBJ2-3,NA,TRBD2,CASTRGGSTDTQYF,TGCGCCAGCACTCGGGGGGGAAGCACAGATACGCAGTATTTT
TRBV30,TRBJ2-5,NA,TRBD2,CAWSSLAGETQYF,TGTGCCTGGAGTAGCCTAGCGGGAGAGACCCAGTACTTC
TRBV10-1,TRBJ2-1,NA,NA,CASRGKGPYNEQFF,TGCGCCAGCAGAGGTAAGGGCCCCTACAATGAGCAGTTCTTC
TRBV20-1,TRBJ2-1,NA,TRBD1,CSAQGQGSYNKQFF,TGCAGTGCTCAGGGACAGGGCTCCTACAATAAGCAGTTCTTC
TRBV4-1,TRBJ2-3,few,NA,CASSQDKLAGTDTQYF,TGCGCCAGCAGCCAAGATAAACTAGCTGGTACAGATACGCAGTATTTT
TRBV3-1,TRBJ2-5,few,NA,CASRFGALETQYF,TGTGCCAGCCGTTTCGGGGCGTTGGAGACCCAGTACTTC
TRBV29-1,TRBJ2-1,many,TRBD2,CSVVPLAGGPSDEQFF,TGCAGCGTCGTGCCCCTAGCGGGAGGGCCATCGGATGAGCAGTTCTTC
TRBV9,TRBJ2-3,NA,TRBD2,CASSVVRTSGSRDTDTQYF,TGTGCCAGCAGCGTAGTTAGGACTAGCGGGAGTAGGGACACAGATACGCAGTATTTT
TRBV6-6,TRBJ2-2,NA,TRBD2,CASSKAGANTGELFF,TGTGCCAGCAGCAAGGCGGGGGCGAACACCGGGGAGCTGTTTTTT
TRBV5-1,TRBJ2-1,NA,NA,CASSLFLKSYNEQFF,TGCGCCAGCAGCTTGTTCTTGAAATCCTACAATGAGCAGTTCTTC
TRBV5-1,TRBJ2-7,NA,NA,CASSLRSGAYEQYF,TGCGCCAGCAGCTTGCGGTCGGGGGCCTACGAGCAGTACTTC
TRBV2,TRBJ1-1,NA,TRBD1,CASSEATGKPYTEAFF,TGTGCCAGCAGTGAAGCGACAGGGAAGCCATACACTGAAGCTTTCTTT
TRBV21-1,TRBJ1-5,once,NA,CASSGSQLGQPAGQPQHF,TGTGCCAGCAGCGGAAGCCAACTTGGACAGCCTGCGGGTCAGCCCCAGCATTTT